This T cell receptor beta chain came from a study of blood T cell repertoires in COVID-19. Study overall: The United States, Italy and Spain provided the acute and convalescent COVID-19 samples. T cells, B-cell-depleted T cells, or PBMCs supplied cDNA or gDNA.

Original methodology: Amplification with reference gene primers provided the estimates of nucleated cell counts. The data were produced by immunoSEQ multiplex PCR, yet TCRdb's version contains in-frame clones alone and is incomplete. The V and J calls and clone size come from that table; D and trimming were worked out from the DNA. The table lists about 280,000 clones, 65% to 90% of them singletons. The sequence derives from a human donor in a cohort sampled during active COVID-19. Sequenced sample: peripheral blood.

The CDR3 DNA sequence: TGCGCCAGCAGCTTTCTGACTAGCGGGAGTGGCAATGAGCAGTTCTTC. It encodes CASSFLTSGSGNEQFF. The chain uses TRBV5-1 and TRBJ2-1, with 12 bases that match TRBD2. The J segment lost 6 bases and the V segment lost 2 bases, leaving 6 bases of the junction unmatched. The germline V gene encodes CDR1 SGHRS and CDR2 YFSETQ. The length of the CDR3 is 16 residues.